Each of the 16 T cell receptor beta chains below was sequenced from the same sample in a study of CD4 T cell repertoires in COVID-19. Assay used: immunoSEQ multiplex PCR; TCRdb lists only in-frame clones, some missing. The sample contains over 75,000 clones, 80% to 90% of which appear only once. The sequenced sample was CD4+ T cells from peripheral blood, obtained after recovery from COVID-19. These receptors were taken from a human donor who had COVID-19.

This clone was observed a handful of times. This chain connects TRBV19 to TRBJ2-2; D uncertain. CDR3 length: 14 residues. V was cut by 7 bases and J by 1 base, with 10 bases left in between. Germline-derived CDR1 and CDR2 are LNHDA and SQIVND (reference sequence). The CDR3 DNA sequence: TGTGCCAGTAAGCCCCCGGGGAACACCGGGGAGCTGTTTTTT. Translated: CASKPPGNTGELFF.

This clone came up once. The rearrangement joins TRBV6-5 to TRBJ1-5; perhaps TRBD1 as D (6 bases). Germline assignment: CDR1 MNHEY and CDR2 SVGAGI. V was clipped by 0 bases and J by 6 bases, with 9 bases between them. The CDR3 spans 14 residues. The CDR3 bases are TGTGCCAGCAGTTACTCTGGGGGGGCTCAGCCCCAGCATTTT. Encoded protein: CASSYSGGAQPQHF.

This clone was picked up a small number of times. The rearrangement joins TRBV4-2 to TRBJ1-2; no firm D call. The CDR3 totals 16 residues. The V gene's germline CDR1 is LGHNA and CDR2 YNFKEQ. Trimming removed 0 bases from V and 5 bases from J, with 16 bases in between. The CDR3 coding sequence is TGTGCCAGCAGCCAAGATCGACGGGAAGTGGGATATGGCTACACCTTC. This encodes CASSQDRREVGYGYTF.

The chain carries TRBV11-3 and TRBJ1-1; a weak D match, TRBD1 (6 bases). V shed 2 bases and J shed 5 bases, with 9 bases lying between them. CDR1 and CDR2 from the germline V gene are SGHNT and YENEEA. There are 13 residues in the CDR3. The CDR3 DNA reads as TGTGCCAGCAGCTTACTGCAGGGGACTGAAGCTTTCTTT. It is translated as CASSLLQGTEAFF.

The chain links TRBV5-1 to TRBJ2-7, with 8 bases identical to TRBD2. In germline, CDR1 is SGHRS, CDR2 YFSETQ. The V segment lost 4 bases and the J segment 3 bases; nucleotides outside the gene matches: 3. The CDR3 spans 13 residues. The CDR3 bases are TGCGCCAGCAGCCTTAGCGGGAACTACGAGCAGTACTTC. The encoded protein is CASSLSGNYEQYF. The whole variable domain, remainder taken from reference TRBV5-1 and TRBJ2-7, is KAGVTQTPRYLIKTRGQQVTLSCSPISGHRSVSWYQQTPGQGLQFLFEYFSETQRNKGNFPGRFSGRQFSNSRSEMNVSTLELGDSALYLCASSLSGNYEQYFGPGTRLTVT.

V and J are TRBV5-5 and TRBJ2-1; weak D call: TRBD2 (8 bases). CDR3 length: 17 residues. CDR1 SGHKS and CDR2 YYEKEE come from the germline V gene (reference sequence). Trimming pared 4 bases from V and 6 bases from J, leaving 23 bases between. The CDR3: CASSQTGRTSFFNEQFF. The DNA for the CDR3 is TGTGCCAGCAGCCAGACAGGGCGGACTAGCTTCTTCAATGAGCAGTTCTTC.

The chain uses TRBV28 and TRBJ1-6; 10 bases line up with TRBD1. Germline values: CDR1 MDHEN, CDR2 SYDVKM. The CDR3 extends over 15 amino acids. Trimming took 6 bases from V and 9 from J; bases not matched to a gene: 8. As DNA, the CDR3 is TGTGCCAGCAGGACGCCGGGGACAGGGGTTTCACCCCTCCACTTT. This sequence encodes CASRTPGTGVSPLHF.

This sequence joins TRBV29-1 and TRBJ2-7; D perhaps matches TRBD2 (5 bases). Germline V gene lookup returns CDR1 SQVTM and CDR2 ANQGSEA. Trimming took 7 bases from V and 7 from J, leaving 5 bases between them. The CDR3 is 8 amino acids. The CDR3 nucleotides are TGCAGCGCGGGGGAGCAGTACTTC. Its protein is CSAGEQYF.

The CDR3 loop reads CASGLLGNTIYF. CDR3 bases: TGTGCCAGCGGATTGCTGGGAAACACCATATATTTT. This chain joins TRBV6-5 and TRBJ1-3; D remains unclear. The germline CDR1 and CDR2 sequences are MNHEY and SVGAGI. Trimming took 8 bases from V and 4 from J, leaving 9 bases between them. The CDR3 covers 12 residues.

This clone has a single count. The chain combines TRBV7-2 with TRBJ2-3, with D perhaps assigned TRBD1 or TRBD2 (5 bases each). Trimming removed 4 bases at V and 0 bases at J, with 14 bases between. The CDR3 loop spans 16 amino acids. Germline V gene data show CDR1 as SGHTA and CDR2 as FQGNSA. The CDR3 loop is CASSSVAGTSTDTQYF. Written as DNA, the CDR3 is TGTGCCAGCAGCTCCGTTGCAGGGACGAGCACAGATACGCAGTATTTT.

The V and J genes are TRBV7-2 and TRBJ1-4; 9 bases are shared with TRBD1. V lost 5 bases to trimming and J lost 6 bases; unmatched junction nucleotides: 10. Germline V gene lookup returns CDR1 SGHTA and CDR2 FQGNSA. The CDR3 loop spans 16 amino acids. The CDR3 DNA is TGTGCCAGCAGCCGGTTACCGGGACAGGGTTATGAAAAACTGTTTTTT. Its translation is CASSRLPGQGYEKLFF.

The V call is TRBV2, the J call TRBJ2-7; tentative D call: TRBD1 (7 bases). Trimming took off 8 bases at V and 1 base at J, with 15 bases between the two ends. CDR3 length: 14 residues. Germline assignment: CDR1 SNHLY and CDR2 FYNNEI. The CDR3 loop is CASRRQGGSYEQYF. The CDR3 coding sequence is TGTGCCAGCCGCCGCCAGGGGGGTTCCTACGAGCAGTACTTC.

J is TRBJ2-7 and V is TRBV6-5; 12 bases match TRBD2. Germline lookup yields CDR1 MNHEY and CDR2 SVGAGI. The CDR3 is made up of 14 amino acids. V trimming: 7 bases; J trimming: 2 bases; junction bases outside the gene matches: 3. The chain's CDR3 is CASKGLAGPYEQYF. For the CDR3, the DNA is TGTGCCAGCAAGGGACTAGCGGGCCCCTACGAGCAGTACTTC.

Turning to this clone: Other DNA sequences in the sample encode the same CDR3. The chain combines TRBV5-1 with TRBJ1-6; D not certain. CDR3 length: 13 residues. Germline-derived CDR1 and CDR2 are SGHRS and YFSETQ. The V end lost 0 bases, the J end lost 10 bases, and 8 bases lay between the germline ends. CDR3 protein: CASSLDPGSPLHF. CDR3 sequence (DNA): TGCGCCAGCAGCTTGGATCCAGGCTCACCCCTCCACTTT.

The CDR3 is CASSQQGALPPNTGELFF. The CDR3 nucleotides are TGTGCCAGCTCACAACAGGGGGCGCTCCCGCCGAACACCGGGGAGCTGTTTTTT. The chain joins TRBV18 to TRBJ2-2; 9 positions agree with TRBD1. Trimming removed 4 bases from V and 0 bases from J; junction bases left unmatched: 9. This CDR3 contains 18 residues. Germline loops: CDR1 KGHSH, CDR2 LQKENI.

V usage is TRBV29-1 and J usage is TRBJ1-1; 9 nucleotides match TRBD1. From germline, CDR1 is SQVTM and CDR2 ANQGSEA. J lost 0 bases, V lost 7 bases, and 21 bases had no gene match. This CDR3 region has 19 residues. The CDR3 DNA reads TGCAGCGCCATTTCCGGGACAGGGTTCGGTTTTAGTATGAACACTGAAGCTTTCTTT. It is translated as CSAISGTGFGFSMNTEAFF.